Given below is one T cell receptor (beta chain) in context. Source study methods: Amplification with reference gene primers provided the estimates of nucleated cell counts. Method: immunoSEQ multiplex PCR; TCRdb's copy keeps in-frame clones and lacks some. V and J calls plus clone size are reproduced from that table; the DNA served to infer D and trimming. The data contain roughly 63,000 clones, around 80% of them singletons. This record belongs to a study of blood T cell repertoires in COVID-19. Study as a whole: Italy, Spain and the United States were the sources of the convalescent and acute COVID-19 samples. The cDNA or gDNA used as material had been derived from T cells, B-cell-depleted T cells, or PBMCs.

The receptor comes from a human donor in a cohort sampled during active COVID-19. The sequencing sample was made of peripheral blood.

The CDR3 protein is CASSYTVTYEQYF. CDR3 nucleotide sequence: TGCGCCAGCAGCTATACGGTCACCTACGAGCAGTACTTC. The rearrangement joins TRBV5-1 to TRBJ2-7, with unresolved D. This CDR3 has 13 residues. Trimming removed 3 bases at V and 2 bases at J, with 9 bases between. Germline V lookup: CDR1 SGHRS, CDR2 YFSETQ.